A selection of T cell receptor beta chains follows, all from one sample in a study of blood T cell repertoires in COVID-19. The repertoire was sequenced with immunoSEQ multiplex PCR; TCRdb's copy has only in-frame clones and lacks some. The table shows 110,000 to 150,000 clones, with 85% occurring only once. Sequenced: peripheral blood. The receptors were gathered from a man aged 45-65 years with acute or convalescent COVID-19. The CDR3 runs from the conserved cysteine through the conserved F or W.

j_call,v_call,cdr3_aa
TRBJ2-4,TRBV6-2/TRBV6-3,CASSTGSVKNIQYF
TRBJ1-6,TRBV18,CASSPGENSPLHF
TRBJ2-3,TRBV4-1,CASSWRGSGGALTDTQYF
TRBJ1-1,TRBV6-5,CASSATGIVSTEAFF
TRBJ1-1,TRBV28,CASIPSTGGYTEAFF
TRBJ1-5,TRBV6-5,CASSYSRVQYNQPQHF
TRBJ2-5,TRBV7-8,CASSPTGRETQYF
TRBJ2-6,TRBV5-4,CASSLQRESTGANVLTF
TRBJ2-1,TRBV7-3,CASSLKAGNEQFF
TRBJ2-1,TRBV28,CAAGTAPIDEQFF
TRBJ2-3,TRBV7-8,CASGPHGGSSDTQYF
TRBJ2-1,TRBV25-1,CASSWTGYNEQFF
TRBJ2-7,TRBV30,CAWSEKMTGADEQYF
TRBJ1-1,TRBV30,CACARGRVARRDTEAFF
TRBJ2-3,TRBV21-1,CARAGTSERASTDTQYF
TRBJ2-2,TRBV7-2,CASSLDYTGELFF
TRBJ1-5,TRBV19,CASSSGTGNQPQHF
TRBJ1-1,TRBV2,CASSETGPTEAFF
TRBJ2-2,TRBV12-3/TRBV12-4,CASRGGTTGELFF
TRBJ1-2,TRBV3-1/TRBV3-2,CASSPQGASHGYTF
TRBJ2-4,TRBV5-6,CASSREVKNIQYF
TRBJ2-7,TRBV20-1,CSASNPMTGDEQYF
TRBJ2-7,TRBV11-2,CASSQRGQGSYEQYF
TRBJ1-3,TRBV19,CASTQAGRNTIYF